The sequence of this T cell receptor (beta chain) was determined in a study of cytomegalovirus exposure and HLA in healthy donors. Background on the study: In an early release, HLA-typed donors contributed 80 million to 95 million unique TCR sequences.

Researchers ran the PCR with 60 Vbeta and 13 Jbeta primers. Some clones are missing from TCRdb's copy, which holds only in-frame ones; the method was immunoSEQ multiplex PCR. The sample lists roughly 100,000 clones; more than 75% were seen once. This clone was observed a few times. This clonotype originated in a woman under 30 in good health and CMV-seropositive. Sequencing was performed on PBMCs.

In DNA form, the CDR3 reads TGTGCCACCAGCAGAGATCGACAGGGCCAAGGGCCCCAGCATTTT. Translated, it gives CATSRDRQGQGPQHF. This rearrangement joins TRBV15 to TRBJ1-5; 7 nucleotides agree with TRBD1. Germline assignment: CDR1 LNHNV and CDR2 YYDKDF (reference sequence). V gave up 0 bases and J gave up 9 bases; unmatched junction bases: 8. CDR3 length equals 15 residues. The entire variable domain, with the rest obtained from reference TRBV15 and TRBJ1-5, is as follows: DAMVIQNPRYQVTQFGKPVTLSCSQTLNHNVMYWYQQKSSQAPKLLFHYYDKDFNNEADTPDNFQSRRPNTSFCFLDIRSPGLGDTAMYLCATSRDRQGQGPQHFGDGTRLSIL.